This T cell receptor (beta chain) stems from a study of T cells expressing NK-cell markers. TCRdb reprocessed the 5' RACE reads, keeping one entry per CDR3 protein, no DNA. This listing includes about 390,000 distinct CDR3 sequences. Sequencing was performed on blood T cells: a sorted CD56 or NKG2C T cell subset, CD4+ or CD8+ T cells, or bulk PBMC T cells (not recorded which). The receptor's source is a woman aged 45-65 years in good health.

CDR3 sequence reads: CSALGVGKLFF. The chain joins TRBV20-1 to TRBJ1-4. The CDR3 runs 11 residues. In germline, CDR1 is DFQATT, CDR2 SNEGSKA (reference sequence).